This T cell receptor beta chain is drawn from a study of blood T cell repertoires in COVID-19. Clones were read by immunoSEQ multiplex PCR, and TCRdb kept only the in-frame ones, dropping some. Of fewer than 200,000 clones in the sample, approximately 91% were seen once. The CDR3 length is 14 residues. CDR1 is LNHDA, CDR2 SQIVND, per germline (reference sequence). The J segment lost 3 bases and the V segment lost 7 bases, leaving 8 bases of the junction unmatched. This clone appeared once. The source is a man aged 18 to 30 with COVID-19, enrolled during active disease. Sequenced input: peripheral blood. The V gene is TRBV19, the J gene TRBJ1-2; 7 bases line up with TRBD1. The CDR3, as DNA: TGTGCCAGTACCCCAAGCAGGGGGGACTATGGCTACACCTTC. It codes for CASTPSRGDYGYTF.